The 16 T cell receptor beta chains below come from one sample, sequenced in a study of beta chain features in type 1 diabetes. Study results and limitations: TCRB CDR3 length was moderately but significantly reduced in all four CD4+ subsets of Type 1 diabetes patients.

Reverse transcription of all isolated RNA meant that expressed TCRB transcripts were sequenced. The table came from immunoSEQ multiplex PCR; TCRdb's copy has only in-frame clones and leaves some out. The sample carries under 70,000 clones, 50% to 75% recorded once. These receptors have no identified antigens. Sample: stem cell memory CD4+ T cells from blood. These receptors were taken from a woman between 25 and 40 years old with type 1 diabetes.

This clone was counted a few times. The chain links TRBV11-3 to TRBJ1-1, with TRBD1 as a possible D gene (5 bases). The CDR3 has 15 amino acids. Trimming pared 5 bases from V and 0 bases from J, leaving 13 bases between. CDR1 is SGHNT, CDR2 YENEEA, per germline. In DNA, the CDR3 is TGTGCCAGCAGCCTTCGGGGGGGGTTGAACACTGAAGCTTTCTTT. It translates to CASSLRGGLNTEAFF.

The chain joins TRBV28 to TRBJ2-3; weak D call: TRBD2 (6 bases). Trimming shortened V by 5 bases and J by 6 bases, and 12 bases separated the two germline ends. The germline V gene has CDR1 MDHEN and CDR2 SYDVKM. The CDR3 is 13 residues long. The CDR3 reads CASSAPSVDTQYF. CDR3 DNA sequence: TGTGCCAGCAGTGCCCCTAGCGTGGATACGCAGTATTTT. The full variable domain, with the rest looked up from reference TRBV28 and TRBJ2-3, is DVKVTQSSRYLVKRTGEKVFLECVQDMDHENMFWYRQDPGLGLRLIYFSYDVKMKEKGDIPEGYSVSREKKERFSLILESASTNQTSMYLCASSAPSVDTQYFGPGTRLTVL.

The chain has TRBV5-6 and TRBJ1-2, with 7 bases lining up with TRBD1. Trimming removed 3 bases from V and 4 bases from J; junction bases left unmatched: 6. This CDR3 contains 14 residues. The germline CDR1 and CDR2 sequences are SGHDT and YYEEEE. CDR3 in amino acids: CASSSGQPIYGYTF. The CDR3 nucleotides read TGTGCCAGCAGCTCGGGACAGCCAATCTATGGCTACACCTTC. The complete variable domain, with remaining parts taken from reference TRBV5-6 and TRBJ1-2, reads DAGVTQSPTHLIKTRGQQVTLRCSPKSGHDTVSWYQQALGQGPQFIFQYYEEEERQRGNFPDRFSGHQFPNYSSELNVNALLLGDSALYLCASSSGQPIYGYTFGSGTRLTVV.

This chain uses TRBV7-2 with TRBJ1-2, with 9 bases matching TRBD1. CDR1 and CDR2 (germline): SGHTA, FQGNSA. Trimming at V came to 5 bases and at J to 8 bases, leaving 6 bases not matched to a gene. The CDR3 is 13 residues long. The CDR3 DNA follows: TGTGCCAGCAGCCGCCGGGACAGGGAGGGCTACACCTTC. Translated, it gives CASSRRDREGYTF.

The V and J genes are TRBV7-2 and TRBJ1-5; D call uncertain. Germline V gene data show CDR1 as SGHTA and CDR2 as FQGNSA. V was pared by 2 bases and J by 4 bases, with 15 bases between. The CDR3 contains 16 residues. The CDR3 DNA sequence: TGTGCCAGCAGCTTAATGGGATCGGGGTCAAATCAGCCCCAGCATTTT. This sequence encodes CASSLMGSGSNQPQHF.

V is TRBV5-1 and J is TRBJ2-7; 7 bases fit TRBD2. V was pared by 2 bases and J by 4 bases, with 6 bases of the junction left unmatched. This CDR3 comprises 14 residues. Germline CDR1 is SGHRS and CDR2 is YFSETQ. The CDR3 protein is CASSFGGGTYEQYF. As DNA, the CDR3 is TGCGCCAGCAGCTTCGGCGGGGGAACTTACGAGCAGTACTTC.

The chain is built from TRBV6-6 and TRBJ1-2, with D possibly being TRBD1 (6 bases). Germline CDR1 and CDR2: MNHNY and SVGAGI (reference sequence). The ends were cut back, 0 bases at V and 2 bases at J, with 7 bases in the middle. This CDR3 has 14 amino acids. The CDR3 here is CASSYSTGNYGYTF. The CDR3 coding sequence is TGTGCCAGCAGTTACTCCACAGGGAACTATGGCTACACCTTC.

This chain connects TRBV18 to TRBJ2-1, with TRBD2 matching over 8 bases. This CDR3 is 17 amino acids long. CDR1 and CDR2 (germline): KGHSH, LQKENI. After removal of 3 bases from V and 5 bases from J, the junction contained 12 bases not matched to a gene. The CDR3, as DNA: TGTGCCAGCTCACCCTTGCCGACCAGCGGGAGCCACAATGAGCAGTTCTTC. This encodes CASSPLPTSGSHNEQFF.

This clone has just a few counts. The chain uses TRBV7-3 and TRBJ2-1; TRBD2 matches at 12 bases. Germline loops: CDR1 SGHTA, CDR2 FQGTGA. V shed 0 bases and J 0 bases; nucleotides not matched to a gene: 6. CDR3 length: 19 amino acids. DNA for the CDR3: TGTGCCAGCAGCTTAACGGGGCTAGCGGGAGGGTACTCCTACAATGAGCAGTTCTTC. It encodes CASSLTGLAGGYSYNEQFF.

The rearrangement links TRBV7-2 to TRBJ1-1; the match to TRBD1 covers 9 bases. CDR1 and CDR2 from the germline V gene are SGHTA and FQGNSA. This CDR3 has 14 residues. Trimming cost V 3 bases and J 6 bases; bases outside gene matches: 5. CDR3: CASSFMTGGSEAFF. In DNA form, the CDR3 reads TGTGCCAGCAGCTTTATGACAGGGGGTTCTGAAGCTTTCTTT. The complete variable domain, with remaining parts taken from reference TRBV7-2 and TRBJ1-1, reads GAGVSQSPSNKVTEKGKDVELRCDPISGHTALYWYRQSLGQGLEFLIYFQGNSAPDKSGLPSDRFSAERTGGSVSTLTIQRTQQEDSAVYLCASSFMTGGSEAFFGQGTRLTVV.

The genes are TRBV5-1 and TRBJ2-1; D is ambiguous. The CDR3 spans 14 residues. The V gene's germline CDR1 is SGHRS and CDR2 YFSETQ. V was shortened by 2 bases and J by 10 bases, with 16 bases between the two germline ends. CDR3 in DNA: TGCGCCAGCAGCTTCATCGCAGGTGGCGACGAGCAGTTCTTC. It yields the protein CASSFIAGGDEQFF.

This clone has more than one count but fewer than ten. V usage is TRBV28 and J usage is TRBJ1-5, with unresolved D. V lost 7 bases and J 2 bases, leaving 12 bases between the germline ends. Germline CDR1 reads MDHEN; CDR2 reads SYDVKM. This CDR3 spans 14 amino acids. This CDR3 reads CASKPGRGNQPQHF. For the CDR3, the DNA is TGTGCCAGCAAACCGGGGAGAGGCAATCAGCCCCAGCATTTT.

This clone was recorded a few times. The rearrangement uses TRBV18 and TRBJ1-1, with 7 bases fitting TRBD1. The germline V gene has CDR1 KGHSH and CDR2 LQKENI. V was pared by 11 bases and J by 0 bases, with 6 bases of the junction left unmatched. This CDR3 is built from 13 residues. CDR3 protein: CAAGDSLNTEAFF. CDR3 coding DNA: TGTGCCGCCGGGGACAGCCTGAACACTGAAGCTTTCTTT.

The gene calls are TRBV25-1 and TRBJ1-4; 10 nucleotides agree with TRBD1. Germline CDR1 MGHDK, CDR2 SYGVNS. The CDR3 is 18 amino acids. V trimming: 0 bases; J trimming: 3 bases; junction bases outside the gene matches: 7. CDR3 loop: CASSEYPGDRGANEKLFF. In nucleotides, the CDR3 is TGTGCCAGCAGTGAATACCCCGGGGACAGGGGCGCTAATGAAAAACTGTTTTTT.

The rearrangement uses TRBV19 and TRBJ2-3, with TRBD2 identical over 9 bases. The CDR3 consists of 16 residues. Looked up from germline, CDR1 is LNHDA and CDR2 is SQIVND (reference sequence). V shed 5 bases and J 6 bases; nucleotides not matched to a gene: 12. Written as DNA, the CDR3 is TGTGCCAGTAGTGCCGGACTAGCGATACTAAAGGATACGCAGTATTTT. This sequence encodes CASSAGLAILKDTQYF.

This chain uses TRBV29-1 with TRBJ2-7; a weak D match, TRBD2 (5 bases). Germline V lookup: CDR1 SQVTM, CDR2 ANQGSEA. This CDR3 has 15 residues. Trimming left V 4 bases short and J 0 bases short, with 16 bases between. The CDR3, as DNA: TGCAGCGTTGCCCGCTCCAGCGGCAGCTCCTACGAGCAGTACTTC. As protein: CSVARSSGSSYEQYF.